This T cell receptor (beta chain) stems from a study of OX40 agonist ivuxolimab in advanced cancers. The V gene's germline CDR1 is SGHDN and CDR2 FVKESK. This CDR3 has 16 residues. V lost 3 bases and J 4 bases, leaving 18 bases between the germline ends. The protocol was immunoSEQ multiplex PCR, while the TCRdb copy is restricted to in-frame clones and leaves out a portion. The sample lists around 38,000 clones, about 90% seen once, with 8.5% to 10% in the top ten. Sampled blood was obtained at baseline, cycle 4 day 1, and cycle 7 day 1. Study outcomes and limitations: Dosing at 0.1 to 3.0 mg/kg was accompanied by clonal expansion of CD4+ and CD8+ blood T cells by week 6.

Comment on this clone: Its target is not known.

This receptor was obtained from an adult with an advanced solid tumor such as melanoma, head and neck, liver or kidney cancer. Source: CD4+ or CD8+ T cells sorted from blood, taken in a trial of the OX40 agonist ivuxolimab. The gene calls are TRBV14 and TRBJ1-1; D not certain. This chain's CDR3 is CASSHPRQGGGTEAFF. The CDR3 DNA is TGTGCCAGCAGCCATCCCAGACAAGGCGGCGGCACTGAAGCTTTCTTT.